This passage covers 19 T cell receptor beta chains from one sample sequenced in a study of blood T cell repertoires in COVID-19. Generated by immunoSEQ multiplex PCR, the TCRdb table keeps only in-frame clones and is missing some. The profile shows almost 300,000 clones, nearly 90% of them singletons. The sequencing sample was made of peripheral blood. The receptors stem from a woman in her 30s with COVID-19, enrolled during active disease.

The chain combines TRBV4-1 with TRBJ1-4; perhaps TRBD1 as D (5 bases). This CDR3 is built from 16 residues. Trimming cost V 2 bases and J 4 bases, with 14 bases left between them. Germline V gene sequence: CDR1 MGHRA, CDR2 YSYEKL. In nucleotides, the CDR3 is TGCGCCAGCAGCCAATCATCAGGGAACTATAATGAAAAACTGTTTTTT. Its translation is CASSQSSGNYNEKLFF.

J is TRBJ1-1 and V is TRBV9; TRBD1 matches at 7 bases. V was clipped by 1 base and J by 0 bases; unmatched bases: 6. CDR1 and CDR2 from the germline V gene are SGDLS and YYNGEE. The CDR3 covers 16 residues. CDR3 protein: CASSVSTGALNTEAFF. In nucleotides, the CDR3 is TGTGCCAGCAGCGTATCAACAGGGGCCTTGAACACTGAAGCTTTCTTT.

The V and J genes are TRBV6-5 and TRBJ1-2; no clear D. V lost 7 bases, J lost 5 bases, and 11 bases lay in between. Germline values: CDR1 MNHEY, CDR2 SVGAGI. The CDR3 totals 12 residues. The CDR3 loop reads CASTPGFYGYTF. CDR3 in DNA: TGTGCCAGCACCCCAGGTTTTTATGGCTACACCTTC.

This clone has just one count. The chain combines TRBV10-1 with TRBJ2-5; D not certain. CDR1 is WNHNN and CDR2 is SYGVQD in the germline V gene (reference sequence). The CDR3 is 11 residues long. Trimming pared 1 base from V and 12 bases from J, leaving 9 bases between. The CDR3 DNA reads as TGCGCCAGCAGTGAGTGGGTAGCCGAGTACTTC. Translating gives CASSEWVAEYF.

The rearrangement uses TRBV6-5 and TRBJ1-6; the match to TRBD1 covers 7 bases. The CDR3 has 14 residues. Germline CDR1 is MNHEY and CDR2 is SVGAGI. Trimming at V came to 6 bases and at J to 8 bases, leaving 7 bases not matched to a gene. CDR3 sequence: CASREGARHSPLHF. The CDR3 bases are TGTGCCAGCAGGGAGGGGGCGCGCCATTCACCCCTCCACTTT.

J is TRBJ1-2 and V is TRBV4-1, with unresolved D. Trimming shortened V by 2 bases and J by 13 bases, and 17 bases separated the two germline ends. The germline CDR1 and CDR2 sequences are MGHRA and YSYEKL. This CDR3 is 13 amino acids long. CDR3 protein: CASSQLGGPWRTF. The DNA for the CDR3 is TGCGCCAGCAGCCAACTGGGTGGGCCCTGGCGCACCTTC.

The genes are TRBV18 and TRBJ2-3, with 7 bases lining up with TRBD2. V trimming: 2 bases; J trimming: 1 base; junction bases outside the gene matches: 6. CDR1 is KGHSH and CDR2 is LQKENI in the germline V gene. The CDR3 length is 16 residues. The DNA for the CDR3 is TGTGCCAGCTCACCAGGCGGTCGGGGGGGCACAGATACGCAGTATTTT. It is translated as CASSPGGRGGTDTQYF.

The chain carries TRBV6-5 and TRBJ2-2; no clear D. V lost 2 bases, J lost 6 bases, and 7 bases lay in between. Germline CDR1 MNHEY, CDR2 SVGAGI. The CDR3 is made up of 13 amino acids. CDR3: CASSYPLPGELFF. CDR3 nucleotide sequence: TGTGCCAGCAGTTACCCCCTTCCCGGGGAGCTGTTTTTT.

The V call is TRBV2, the J call TRBJ1-4; D remains unclear. CDR1 and CDR2 (germline): SNHLY, FYNNEI. The V gene lost 4 bases and the J gene lost 7 bases, with 7 bases spanning the gap. There are 12 residues in the CDR3. CDR3 nucleotides: TGTGCCAGCAGTGGGGCGACTGAAAAACTGTTTTTT. Encoded protein: CASSGATEKLFF.

The rearrangement links TRBV5-1 to TRBJ1-1; D uncertain. The CDR3 contains 15 residues. V dropped 1 base and J dropped 3 bases, with 13 bases sitting between them. The V gene's germline CDR1 is SGHRS and CDR2 YFSETQ. The CDR3 spells CASSLQEYSHTEAFF. DNA of the CDR3: TGCGCCAGCAGCTTGCAAGAGTACTCTCACACTGAAGCTTTCTTT.

The chain links TRBV5-1 to TRBJ1-1; D is unresolved. CDR3 length equals 15 residues. Between the trimmed V and J ends, which lost 0 bases and 3 bases, there was a span of 12 bases. Germline CDR1 and CDR2: SGHRS and YFSETQ. The CDR3 region is CASSLGRGRHTEAFF. The CDR3 DNA sequence: TGCGCCAGCAGCTTGGGACGAGGGCGTCACACTGAAGCTTTCTTT.

The chain recombines TRBV27 with TRBJ1-5; the D is unclear. Germline CDR1 and CDR2: MNHEY and SMNVEV (reference sequence). The CDR3 covers 13 residues. The V and J ends lost 5 bases and 5 bases respectively, with 10 bases between them. CDR3 protein: CASSPWWHQPQHF. The CDR3 DNA follows: TGTGCCAGCAGTCCTTGGTGGCATCAGCCCCAGCATTTT.

The chain combines TRBV6-5 with TRBJ2-2, with unresolved D. CDR1 MNHEY and CDR2 SVGAGI come from the germline V gene. The CDR3 has 15 residues. V was clipped by 8 bases and J by 1 base, with 14 bases between them. The CDR3 loop reads CASGEFKWNTGELFF. DNA for the CDR3: TGTGCCAGCGGAGAATTTAAATGGAACACCGGGGAGCTGTTTTTT.

CDR3 in amino acids: CASSEGAGYTF. In DNA, the CDR3 is TGTGCCAGCAGTGAGGGGGCTGGCTACACCTTC. The rearrangement links TRBV2 to TRBJ1-2; possibly TRBD1 for D (6 bases). Germline V gives CDR1 SNHLY, CDR2 FYNNEI. This CDR3 has 11 residues. Trimming removed 3 bases from V and 7 bases from J, with 6 bases in between.

CDR3 protein: CASIVDTEAFF. CDR3 nucleotides: TGTGCCAGCATCGTCGACACTGAAGCTTTCTTT. This sequence joins TRBV2 and TRBJ1-1; D uncertain. The germline V gene has CDR1 SNHLY and CDR2 FYNNEI. V lost 7 bases, J lost 3 bases, and 6 bases lay in between. The CDR3 runs 11 residues.

In this sample, this clone turned up once. The chain is built from TRBV6-5 and TRBJ1-1; 7 nucleotides line up with TRBD1. J gave up 1 base and V 6 bases, and 8 bases lay outside the gene matches. Germline lookup yields CDR1 MNHEY and CDR2 SVGAGI. CDR3 length: 15 amino acids. CDR3 residues: CASRPTGDRNTEAFF. Written as DNA, the CDR3 is TGTGCCAGCAGGCCCACAGGGGACCGGAACACTGAAGCTTTCTTT.

This clone was recorded once. The rearrangement joins TRBV5-8 to TRBJ2-3, with D uncertain. V lost 3 bases and J 0 bases, leaving 8 bases between the germline ends. Germline CDR1 reads SGHTS; CDR2 reads YDEGEE. This CDR3 has 14 residues. CDR3 amino acids: CASSSRLSTDTQYF. The CDR3 bases are TGTGCCAGCAGCTCCAGGTTGAGCACAGATACGCAGTATTTT. Full variable domain (rest looked up from reference TRBV5-8 and TRBJ2-3): EAGVTQSPTHLIKTRGQQATLRCSPISGHTSVYWYQQALGLGLQFLLWYDEGEERNRGNFPPRFSGRQFPNYSSELNVNALELEDSALYLCASSSRLSTDTQYFGPGTRLTVL.

The chain combines TRBV9 with TRBJ2-3, with TRBD2 as a possible D gene (6 bases). Germline V gene data show CDR1 as SGDLS and CDR2 as YYNGEE. Trimming left V 7 bases short and J 2 bases short, with 11 bases between. The CDR3 has 13 residues. CDR3 amino acids: CASCPGVTDTQYF. The DNA of the CDR3 is TGTGCCAGCTGCCCGGGGGTCACAGATACGCAGTATTTT.

V gene TRBV5-1 combines with J gene TRBJ1-2; D is unresolved. The CDR3 spans 13 residues. The germline V gene has CDR1 SGHRS and CDR2 YFSETQ. The V end lost 0 bases, the J end lost 8 bases, and 11 bases lay between the germline ends. The CDR3 DNA is TGCGCCAGCAGCTTGGTGGGAGAAGACGGCTACACCTTC. This sequence encodes CASSLVGEDGYTF.